Following are 18 T cell receptor beta chains from one sample sequenced in a study of blood T cell repertoires in COVID-19. The assay was immunoSEQ multiplex PCR, and TCRdb's table has in-frame clones only and misses some. The sample holds approximately 120,000 clones; 60% to 85% are singletons and the top ten take approximately 4.2%. Sequencing was carried out using peripheral blood. The receptors originated from a human donor in a cohort sampled during active or convalescent COVID-19.

This chain connects TRBV6-5 to TRBJ1-2; the D gene is possibly TRBD1 (5 bases). V was pared by 2 bases and J by 4 bases, with 14 bases between. CDR1 and CDR2 (germline): MNHEY, SVGAGI. The CDR3 is made up of 15 amino acids. The CDR3 DNA reads TGTGCCAGCAGTTACAAGAAGGGGTACTCCTATGGCTACACCTTC. This translates into CASSYKKGYSYGYTF.

This chain uses TRBV5-4 with TRBJ2-1, with 9 bases that match TRBD1. The germline V gene encodes CDR1 SGHNT and CDR2 YYREEE (reference sequence). Trimming cost V 2 bases and J 6 bases; bases outside gene matches: 9. The CDR3 length is 16 residues. The CDR3 nucleotides read TGTGCCAGCAGCTTAGCAGAGGACAGGGGTAGCAATGAGCAGTTCTTC. Amino acid sequence: CASSLAEDRGSNEQFF.

V gene TRBV3-1 (or the pseudogene TRBV3-2) combines with J gene TRBJ2-1; D possibly corresponds to TRBD2 (6 bases). Germline-derived CDR1 and CDR2 are LGHDT and YNNKEL (reference sequence). Deletions cut 4 bases from V and 8 bases from J, with 18 bases between. The CDR3 runs to 15 residues. CDR3 sequence (DNA): TGTGCCAGCAGCCGGGACTTAGCCTTAAGCTATGAGCAGTTCTTC. It specifies CASSRDLALSYEQFF.

The chain uses TRBV11-1 and TRBJ1-2; 7 nucleotides match TRBD1. This CDR3 comprises 15 residues. Germline loops: CDR1 SGHAT, CDR2 FQDESV (reference sequence). V was clipped by 4 bases and J by 7 bases; unmatched bases: 12. This CDR3 reads CASSSFTGVIGGYTF. CDR3 nucleotide sequence: TGTGCCAGCAGCTCGTTCACAGGGGTGATCGGTGGCTACACCTTC. Full variable domain (remainder filled in from reference TRBV11-1 and TRBJ1-2): EAEVAQSPRYKITEKSQAVAFWCDPISGHATLYWYRQILGQGPELLVQFQDESVVDDSQLPKDRFSAERLKGVDSTLKIQPAELGDSAMYLCASSSFTGVIGGYTFGSGTRLTVV.

The CDR3 region is CASSSSGSPHNEQFF. CDR3 nucleotide sequence: TGTGCCAGCAGCTCCAGCGGGAGTCCCCACAATGAGCAGTTCTTC. The gene calls are TRBV7-9 and TRBJ2-1; 8 nucleotides match TRBD2. The CDR3 has 15 amino acids. V lost 4 bases to trimming and J lost 5 bases; unmatched junction nucleotides: 7. Germline CDR1 reads SEHNR; CDR2 reads FQNEAQ (reference sequence).

This sequence joins TRBV7-2 and TRBJ1-5; D call uncertain. Germline V CDR1 and CDR2: SGHTA, FQGNSA. The CDR3 loop spans 15 amino acids. Trimming left V 2 bases short and J 0 bases short, with 8 bases between. DNA of the CDR3: TGTGCCAGCAGCTTATTCGGAGCTAGCAATCAGCCCCAGCATTTT. Protein: CASSLFGASNQPQHF.

J is TRBJ2-5 and V is TRBV5-8, with 12 positions matching TRBD2. V lost 2 bases and J lost 5; bases outside the gene matches: 7. This CDR3 region has 16 residues. Germline CDR1 reads SGHTS; CDR2 reads YDEGEE. CDR3 loop: CASSLLAGGGVETQYF. The CDR3 DNA reads TGTGCCAGCAGCTTACTAGCGGGGGGAGGAGTGGAGACCCAGTACTTC.

The chain couples TRBV7-2 to TRBJ2-7; D perhaps matches TRBD1 (6 bases). Germline CDR1 reads SGHTA; CDR2 reads FQGNSA. This CDR3 is 14 amino acids long. Trimming removed 2 bases at V and 4 bases at J, with 12 bases between. The CDR3 loop is CASSLTTGKYEQYF. CDR3 DNA sequence: TGTGCCAGCAGCTTAACAACAGGGAAATACGAGCAGTACTTC.

The chain employs TRBV19 and TRBJ2-3; TRBD2 is a possible D gene (6 bases). Trimming removed 3 bases from V and 1 base from J, with 14 bases in between. This CDR3 comprises 16 residues. Germline values: CDR1 LNHDA, CDR2 SQIVND (reference sequence). CDR3 residues: CASSIRVLAGTDTQYF. DNA for the CDR3: TGTGCCAGTAGTATCCGTGTACTAGCTGGCACAGATACGCAGTATTTT.

This CDR3 is CASSQGAIIEPQHF. The DNA of the CDR3 is TGTGCCAGTAGTCAGGGGGCGATTATTGAGCCCCAGCATTTT. V gene TRBV19 combines with J gene TRBJ1-5; 8 bases agree with TRBD1. CDR1 is LNHDA, CDR2 SQIVND, per germline (reference sequence). The CDR3 has 14 amino acids. V dropped 5 bases and J dropped 8; count of bases not matched to a gene: 8.

This chain uses TRBV7-2 with TRBJ2-2; 14 nucleotides match TRBD2. Per the germline V gene, CDR1 is SGHTA and CDR2 is FQGNSA. The CDR3 is 16 residues long. Trimming removed 5 bases from V and 7 bases from J; junction bases left unmatched: 6. The CDR3 loop reads CASSTTSGGASGELFF. The CDR3 DNA follows: TGTGCCAGCAGCACGACTAGCGGGGGGGCTAGCGGGGAGCTGTTTTTT.

This clone appeared once. The genes are TRBV24-1 and TRBJ2-3; tentative D call: TRBD1 (5 bases). V was pared by 10 bases and J by 1 base, with 8 bases between. This CDR3 comprises 12 residues. Germline CDR1 reads KGHDR; CDR2 reads SFDVKD. CDR3 in DNA: TGTGCCACTGGGGCGGGCACAGATACGCAGTATTTT. Translating gives CATGAGTDTQYF.

This chain uses TRBV3-1 (or the pseudogene TRBV3-2) with TRBJ2-7; possibly TRBD2 for D (5 bases). Trimming took 1 base from V and 6 from J, leaving 13 bases between them. This CDR3 has 14 residues. The germline V gene has CDR1 LGHDT and CDR2 YNNKEL (reference sequence). Written as DNA, the CDR3 is TGTGCCAGCAGCCAAGGGGTCCCTCTAGCCGAGCAGTACTTC. It translates to CASSQGVPLAEQYF.

The gene calls are TRBV10-2 and TRBJ2-5; TRBD2 aligns across 9 bases. This CDR3 has 14 amino acids. J was trimmed by 5 bases and V by 7 bases; bases with no gene match: 8. Per germline, CDR1 WSHSY and CDR2 SAAADI. The CDR3 nucleotides are TGCGCCAGCAACCGAGCGGGGGGAGGGGAGACCCAGTACTTC. Its translation: CASNRAGGGETQYF.

This clone occurred once. The gene calls are TRBV6-5 and TRBJ2-2; D is uncertain. V gave up 4 bases and J gave up 5 bases, with 8 bases separating them. Germline CDR1 and CDR2: MNHEY and SVGAGI. The CDR3 consists of 13 residues. The CDR3 DNA reads TGTGCCAGCAGTTCCCCCGCGACCGGGGAGCTGTTTTTT. It codes for CASSSPATGELFF.

This clone has only one observation. The V call is TRBV12-5, the J call TRBJ1-1; no reliable D call. Germline V gene lookup returns CDR1 LGHNT and CDR2 FRNRAP. V was shortened by 0 bases and J by 1 base, with 9 bases between the two germline ends. This CDR3 spans 15 amino acids. The CDR3 protein is CASGLVRGWNTEAFF. The CDR3 DNA reads as TGTGCTAGTGGTTTGGTACGAGGGTGGAACACTGAAGCTTTCTTT.

The genes are TRBV7-2 and TRBJ1-6; TRBD1 agrees at 9 bases. Germline lookup yields CDR1 SGHTA and CDR2 FQGNSA. Trimming removed 5 bases from V and 5 bases from J; junction bases left unmatched: 7. This CDR3 has 16 residues. The CDR3 bases are TGTGCCAGCAGCCCTCTAGGGACAGGGAATAATTCACCCCTCCACTTT. Its translation: CASSPLGTGNNSPLHF.

This chain uses TRBV20-1 with TRBJ1-6, with 7 nucleotides matching TRBD1. This CDR3 region has 14 residues. Per the germline V gene, CDR1 is DFQATT and CDR2 is SNEGSKA (reference sequence). Germline trimming cut 3 bases from V and 6 bases from J; bases unmatched to any gene: 5. The CDR3 DNA follows: TGCAGTGCTAGTGGACAGGTGATTAATTCACCCCTCCACTTT. It is translated as CSASGQVINSPLHF.